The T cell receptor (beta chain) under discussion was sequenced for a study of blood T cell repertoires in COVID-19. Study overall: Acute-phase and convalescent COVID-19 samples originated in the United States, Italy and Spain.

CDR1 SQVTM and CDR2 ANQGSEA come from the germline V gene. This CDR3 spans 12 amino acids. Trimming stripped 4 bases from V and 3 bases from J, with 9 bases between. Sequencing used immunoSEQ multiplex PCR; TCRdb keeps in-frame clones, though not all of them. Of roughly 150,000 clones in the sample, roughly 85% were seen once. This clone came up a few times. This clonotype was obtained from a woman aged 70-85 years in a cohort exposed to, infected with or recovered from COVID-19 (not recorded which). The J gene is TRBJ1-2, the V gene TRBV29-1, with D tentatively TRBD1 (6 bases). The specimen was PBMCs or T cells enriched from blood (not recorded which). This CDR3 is CSVGQVDYGYTF. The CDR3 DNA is TGCAGCGTTGGACAGGTAGACTATGGCTACACCTTC.